The 20 T cell receptor beta chains given below trace back to one sample, sequenced in a study of T cell changes during pregnancy in multiple sclerosis. Only in-frame clones appear in the TCRdb table, and some are missing; sequencing was by immunoSEQ multiplex PCR. The data show 50,000 to 80,000 clones, roughly 89% seen once. The sequencing used peripheral blood, collected in the second trimester of pregnancy. These receptors came from a female donor with multiple sclerosis, enrolled in a pregnancy study.

This chain connects TRBV27 to TRBJ2-7; 10 bases line up with TRBD2. Per germline, CDR1 MNHEY and CDR2 SMNVEV (reference sequence). J was trimmed by 3 bases and V by 5 bases; bases with no gene match: 7. The CDR3 extends over 15 amino acids. For the CDR3, the DNA is TGTGCCAGCAGTCTAGCTAGCGGGAGTATCTACGAGCAGTACTTC. It translates to CASSLASGSIYEQYF.

This clone showed up just once. The chain couples TRBV12-5 to TRBJ2-1; 7 nucleotides agree with TRBD2. Germline CDR1 reads LGHNT; CDR2 reads FRNRAP. Trimming removed 0 bases from V and 4 bases from J; junction bases left unmatched: 9. This CDR3 is 17 amino acids long. The CDR3 DNA is TGTGCTAGTGGTTTGGTTCCCGGACTAGTAGCTTACAATGAGCAGTTCTTC. Translated: CASGLVPGLVAYNEQFF.

This chain uses TRBV30 with TRBJ2-7; 7 positions agree with TRBD1. The length of the CDR3 is 12 residues. V dropped 8 bases and J dropped 5; count of bases not matched to a gene: 9. CDR1 is GTSNPN, CDR2 SVGIG, per germline (reference sequence). CDR3 residues: CASQGQSHEQYF. The CDR3 bases are TGTGCCAGCCAGGGACAGTCCCACGAGCAGTACTTC.

V and J are TRBV30 and TRBJ1-2; 9 positions agree with TRBD1. This CDR3 is 15 amino acids long. The V gene end was trimmed by 4 bases and the J gene end by 1 base; junction bases not matched to a gene: 7. Germline CDR1 GTSNPN, CDR2 SVGIG (reference sequence). CDR3 nucleotide sequence: TGTGCCTGGACAATCGGGACAGGGCTTAACTATGGCTACACCTTC. Its translation: CAWTIGTGLNYGYTF.

CDR3: CATGTGGATNEKLFF. The CDR3 DNA sequence: TGTGCCACCGGGACAGGGGGTGCAACTAATGAAAAACTGTTTTTT. This chain uses TRBV6-1 with TRBJ1-4, with 11 nucleotides matching TRBD1. Looked up from germline, CDR1 is MNHNS and CDR2 is SASEGT. The CDR3 runs 15 residues. V shed 10 bases, J shed 0 bases, and the junction held 4 bases outside the gene matches.

The J gene is TRBJ2-7, the V gene TRBV6-1; weak D call: TRBD2 (7 bases). The CDR3 runs 13 residues. The germline V gene encodes CDR1 MNHNS and CDR2 SASEGT. With 10 bases removed from V and 0 bases from J, the gap between germline ends came to 13 bases. The chain's CDR3 is CATEGGSSYEQYF. Here the CDR3 DNA reads TGTGCCACAGAGGGGGGGTCCTCCTACGAGCAGTACTTC.

The gene calls are TRBV6-6 and TRBJ2-1; 11 nucleotides line up with TRBD1. V shed 2 bases, J shed 6 bases, and the junction held 6 bases outside the gene matches. CDR1 MNHNY and CDR2 SVGAGI come from the germline V gene (reference sequence). CDR3 size: 16 residues. CDR3 DNA sequence: TGTGCCAGCAGTTACCTAACCGGGACAGGGGGCAATGAGCAGTTCTTC. As protein: CASSYLTGTGGNEQFF.

The chain links TRBV10-3 to TRBJ1-5; tentatively, D is TRBD1 (5 bases). The CDR3 covers 16 residues. The V gene lost 2 bases and the J gene lost 6 bases, with 17 bases spanning the gap. Germline V CDR1 and CDR2: ENHRY, SYGVKD. CDR3 in DNA: TGTGCCATCAGTGAGGTCGAGGCAGGGTATAGTCAGCCCCAGCATTTT. The encoded protein is CAISEVEAGYSQPQHF.

This chain joins TRBV4-3 and TRBJ2-3, with D perhaps matching TRBD2 (7 bases). Trimming took off 1 base at V and 3 bases at J, with 23 bases between the two ends. This CDR3 spans 19 amino acids. Germline assignment: CDR1 LGHNA and CDR2 YSLEER. CDR3 sequence reads: CASSQVAGASGLSTDTQYF. Here the CDR3 DNA reads TGCGCCAGCAGCCAAGTTGCGGGGGCGTCGGGACTAAGTACAGATACGCAGTATTTT.

The J gene is TRBJ1-1, the V gene TRBV6-5; possibly TRBD1 for D (5 bases). The CDR3 extends over 15 amino acids. V was clipped by 0 bases and J by 0 bases, with 8 bases between them. Germline lookup yields CDR1 MNHEY and CDR2 SVGAGI. This chain's CDR3 is CASSYSPGLNTEAFF. DNA for the CDR3: TGTGCCAGCAGTTACTCCCCAGGGCTGAACACTGAAGCTTTCTTT.

This clone was counted a single time. This CDR3 reads CASSPRSGSTDTQYF. In nucleotides, the CDR3 is TGTGCCAGCAGTCCCCGCAGCGGCAGCACAGATACGCAGTATTTT. This chain connects TRBV6-5 to TRBJ2-3; possible D gene TRBD2, 5 bases. V lost 5 bases and J 0 bases, leaving 12 bases between the germline ends. The CDR3 runs 15 residues. Per germline, CDR1 MNHEY and CDR2 SVGAGI.

J is TRBJ1-4 and V is TRBV12-5; D is unresolved. This CDR3 is 13 amino acids long. Germline V gives CDR1 LGHNT, CDR2 FRNRAP. Trimming removed 1 base at V and 6 bases at J, with 6 bases between. CDR3 region: CASGLGRDEKLFF. The DNA for the CDR3 is TGTGCTAGTGGTTTGGGCCGAGATGAAAAACTGTTTTTT.

The J gene is TRBJ1-1, the V gene TRBV6-5; a possible D gene is TRBD1 (6 bases). The CDR3 sequence is 15 residues long. Germline loops: CDR1 MNHEY, CDR2 SVGAGI. V shed 0 bases and J shed 4 bases, with 12 bases lying between them. The CDR3 coding sequence is TGTGCCAGCAGTTACTCGAAAGGGGGTGGCACTGAAGCTTTCTTT. Protein product: CASSYSKGGGTEAFF.

The chain joins TRBV7-2 to TRBJ2-7; weak D call: TRBD1 (5 bases). The germline CDR1 and CDR2 sequences are SGHTA and FQGNSA. V shed 4 bases and J shed 4 bases, with 14 bases lying between them. The CDR3 loop spans 14 amino acids. The CDR3 here is CASSSPDSIYEQYF. CDR3 coding DNA: TGTGCCAGCAGCTCTCCCGACAGTATTTACGAGCAGTACTTC.

This clone appeared a few times. V gene TRBV28 combines with J gene TRBJ2-2; 12 positions agree with TRBD2. The ends lost 3 bases at V and 5 bases at J; junction bases unmatched: 4. Germline V lookup: CDR1 MDHEN, CDR2 SYDVKM. The CDR3 has 16 amino acids. This chain's CDR3 is CASSFWTSGTTGELFF. The DNA for the CDR3 is TGTGCCAGCAGTTTTTGGACTAGCGGGACTACCGGGGAGCTGTTTTTT.

This clone has a handful of counts. The V and J genes are TRBV25-1 and TRBJ2-3; unclear D gene. This CDR3 has 16 residues. Germline V gives CDR1 MGHDK, CDR2 SYGVNS. Trimming removed 4 bases from V and 0 bases from J, with 14 bases in between. The CDR3 bases are TGTGCCAGCAGTGCCCCGGTGCACCTAAGCACAGATACGCAGTATTTT. Protein: CASSAPVHLSTDTQYF.

The chain combines TRBV4-1 with TRBJ2-3; the D is unclear. The CDR3 runs 12 residues. Germline CDR1 reads MGHRA; CDR2 reads YSYEKL. The V and J ends lost 6 bases and 1 base respectively, with 5 bases between them. In DNA, the CDR3 is TGCGCCAGCAGGGGCGGCACAGATACGCAGTATTTT. The encoded protein is CASRGGTDTQYF.

The J gene is TRBJ2-1, the V gene TRBV2; D remains unclear. This CDR3 is built from 11 residues. Germline CDR1 reads SNHLY; CDR2 reads FYNNEI. Trimming cost V 0 bases and J 15 bases, with 9 bases left between them. CDR3 nucleotide sequence: TGTGCCAGCAGTGAAGCTACCGGTCGGTTCTTC. Translation gives CASSEATGRFF.

This chain uses TRBV6-6 with TRBJ1-6; D perhaps matches TRBD1 (5 bases). This CDR3 comprises 10 residues. The germline CDR1 and CDR2 sequences are MNHNY and SVGAGI (reference sequence). The V and J ends lost 5 bases and 15 bases respectively, with 8 bases between them. In DNA form, the CDR3 reads TGTGCCAGCAGTACAGGTGTCCTCCACTTT. Amino acid sequence: CASSTGVLHF.

J is TRBJ2-2 and V is TRBV2; the match to TRBD2 covers 9 bases. The junction had 7 bases not matched to a gene; V was cut back by 4 bases and J by 4 bases. CDR3 length: 16 amino acids. From germline, CDR1 is SNHLY and CDR2 FYNNEI. CDR3 bases: TGTGCCAGCAGTGTGCGGGGGGGTATGGGCACCGGGGAGCTGTTTTTT. Its translation: CASSVRGGMGTGELFF.